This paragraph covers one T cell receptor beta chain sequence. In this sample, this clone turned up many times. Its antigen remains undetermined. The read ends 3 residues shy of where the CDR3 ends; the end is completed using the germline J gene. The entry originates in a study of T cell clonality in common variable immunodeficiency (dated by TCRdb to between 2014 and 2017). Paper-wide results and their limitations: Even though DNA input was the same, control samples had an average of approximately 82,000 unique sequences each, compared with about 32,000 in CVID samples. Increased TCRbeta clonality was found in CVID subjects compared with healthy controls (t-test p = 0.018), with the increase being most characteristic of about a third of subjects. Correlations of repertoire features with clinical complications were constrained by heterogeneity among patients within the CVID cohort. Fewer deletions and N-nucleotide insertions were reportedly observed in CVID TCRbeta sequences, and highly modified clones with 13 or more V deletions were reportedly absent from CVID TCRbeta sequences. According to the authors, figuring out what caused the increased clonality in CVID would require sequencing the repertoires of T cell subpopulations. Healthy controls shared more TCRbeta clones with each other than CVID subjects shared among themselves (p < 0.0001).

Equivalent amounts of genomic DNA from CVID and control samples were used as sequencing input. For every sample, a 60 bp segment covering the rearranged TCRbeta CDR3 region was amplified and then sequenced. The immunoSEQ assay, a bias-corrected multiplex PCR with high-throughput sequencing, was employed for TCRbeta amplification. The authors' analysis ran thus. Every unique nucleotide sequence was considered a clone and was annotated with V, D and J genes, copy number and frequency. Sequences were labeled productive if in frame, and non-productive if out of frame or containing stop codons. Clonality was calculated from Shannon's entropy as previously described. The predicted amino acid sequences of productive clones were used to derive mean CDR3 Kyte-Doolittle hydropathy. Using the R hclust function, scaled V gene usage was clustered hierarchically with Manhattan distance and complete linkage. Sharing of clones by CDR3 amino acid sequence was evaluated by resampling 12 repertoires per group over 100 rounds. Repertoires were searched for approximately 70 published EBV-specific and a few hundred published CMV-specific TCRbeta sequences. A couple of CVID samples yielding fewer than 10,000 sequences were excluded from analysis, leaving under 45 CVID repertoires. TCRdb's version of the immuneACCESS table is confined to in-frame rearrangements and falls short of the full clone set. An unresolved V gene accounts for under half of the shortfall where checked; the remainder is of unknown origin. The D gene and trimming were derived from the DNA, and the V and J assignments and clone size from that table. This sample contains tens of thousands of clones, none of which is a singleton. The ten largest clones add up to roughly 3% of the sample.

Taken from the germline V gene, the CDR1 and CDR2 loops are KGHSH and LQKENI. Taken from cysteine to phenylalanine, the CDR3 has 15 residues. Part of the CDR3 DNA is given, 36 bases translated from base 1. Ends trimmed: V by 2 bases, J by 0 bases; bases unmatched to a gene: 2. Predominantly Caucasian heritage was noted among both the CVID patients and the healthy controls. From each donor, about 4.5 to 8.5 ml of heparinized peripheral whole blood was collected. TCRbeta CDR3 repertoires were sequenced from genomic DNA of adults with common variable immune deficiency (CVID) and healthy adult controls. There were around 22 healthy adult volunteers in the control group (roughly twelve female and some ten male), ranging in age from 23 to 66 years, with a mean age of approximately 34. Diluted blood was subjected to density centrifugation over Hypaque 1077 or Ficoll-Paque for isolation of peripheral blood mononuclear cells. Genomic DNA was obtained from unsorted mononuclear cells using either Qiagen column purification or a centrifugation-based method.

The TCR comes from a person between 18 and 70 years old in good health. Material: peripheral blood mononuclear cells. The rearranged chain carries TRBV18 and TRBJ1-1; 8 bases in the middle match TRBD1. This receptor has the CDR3 CASSPTGGVNTEAFF. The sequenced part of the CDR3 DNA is TGTGCCAGCTCACCAACAGGGGGAGTGAACACTGAA.